This is a list of T cell receptor beta chains from one sample in a study of CD8 T cells in Susac syndrome. TCRdb used MiXCR to reprocess the immunoSEQ multiplex PCR reads, holding one entry per CDR3 protein. The sample lists around 200,000 distinct CDR3 sequences, 85% to 95% seen once, with approximately 0.1% in the top ten. Input material: CD4+ T cells from PBMCs. The receptors were sampled from a human donor in good health. The CDR3 runs from the conserved cysteine through the conserved F or W. D genes are given only for firm matches. Only some rows state a clone size, as once, few, many or a class for expanded clones.

d_gene,abundance,len,v_gene,CDR3aa
TRBD2,-,14,TRBV9,CASSILAGTDTQYF
-,-,13,TRBV10-3,CAISPAYRDGYTF
-,-,13,TRBV30,CAWSAGTHNEQFF
-,-,14,TRBV27,CASSLQGRITEAFF
-,-,14,TRBV12-3/TRBV12-4,CASSLRGAVYGYTF
-,-,13,TRBV20-1,CSAWTALENEQFF
-,-,13,TRBV3-1,CASSPLDLYGYTF
TRBD2,-,16,TRBV4-3,CASSQERGVDYNEQFF
-,-,12,TRBV9,CASSDNTDTQYF
-,-,14,TRBV29-1,CSVGGQPMLDTQYF
-,-,18,TRBV3-1,CASSHPGGRGPTNYGYTF
TRBD2,-,14,TRBV20-1,CSARGAGGTNEQFF
TRBD1,-,14,TRBV20-1,CSARAGTGGYEQYF
-,-,15,TRBV27,CASSNREPSKRPSNF
TRBD1,-,15,TRBV4-1,CASSQPGQGVTELFF
-,-,13,TRBV5-4,CASSAGQSYEQYF
-,-,13,TRBV3-1,CASRYARRSEAFF
-,-,15,TRBV5-6,CASSSFRVSRYEQFF
-,once,13,TRBV20-1,CSATVGTQETQYF
-,-,13,TRBV24-1,CATSDPHEETQYF
TRBD1,-,17,TRBV7-8,CASSPVGGQGIGDTQYF
TRBD1,once,14,TRBV20-1,CSAGRDRGSTEAFF
-,-,14,TRBV30,CAWSVEGNGYGYTF
-,-,15,TRBV20-1,CSATDFSRSSYEQYF
-,-,13,TRBV3-1,CASSHRPPTEAFF
-,-,13,TRBV11-2,CASSLQGITEAFF
TRBD2,-,17,TRBV4-1,CASSRTGGAGTIDTQYF
TRBD1,-,14,TRBV28,CASRSAGTGETQYF
TRBD2,-,16,TRBV5-1,CASSALGAGGQETQYF
-,-,12,TRBV20-1,CSARGGNYEQYF
-,-,15,TRBV30,CAWSGFGGATDTQYF
-,once,14,TRBV3-1,CASSHGAEHYGYTF
TRBD1,-,16,TRBV9,CASSAMGQGVGETQYF
-,-,14,TRBV3-1,CASTRQRGGDIQYF
-,-,12,TRBV20-1,CSALQTLYGYTF
-,-,16,TRBV7-2,CASSPVGWAGRQTQYF
-,-,15,TRBV2,CASRYRDINRYGYTF
TRBD1,-,13,TRBV13,CASSPGQDTEAFF
TRBD1,-,12,TRBV20-1,CSATDRGQPQHF
-,once,14,TRBV6-1,CASTTSTGAQGYTF
TRBD1,once,17,TRBV5-4,CASSFQQGPRGNSPLHF
TRBD2,-,16,TRBV7-9,CASSLVLAGIDGEQFF
TRBD2,-,13,TRBV20-1,CSAGRREGGEQFF
-,-,13,TRBV28,CASSPGGQYIQYF
-,once,13,TRBV30,CAWSPTRRYGYTF
TRBD1,-,15,TRBV12-3/TRBV12-4,CASIPQGTGYNEQFF
-,-,15,TRBV29-1,CSSGQGGSGLETQYF
TRBD1,-,16,TRBV14,CASSDTTGPGPDTQYF
-,-,14,TRBV5-6,CASDCGEDRNIQYF
-,-,12,TRBV20-1,CSATRSAQPQHF
-,-,13,TRBV28,CASSLGLPGEQFF
-,-,12,TRBV28,CASRLNGETQYF
-,-,15,TRBV18,CASSPAYPEDTEAFF
-,-,13,TRBV30,CACDRTNYNEQFF
TRBD1,once,16,TRBV3-1,CASSQDHGTGGNEQFF
-,-,18,TRBV15,CATSRSHLNSDMVYEQYF
-,-,16,TRBV20-1,CSARDPIGGESQPQHF
-,-,12,TRBV12-3/TRBV12-4,CASSLARSGYTF